What follows describes a single TCR beta chain. The antigen is not known. This entry comes from a study of cytomegalovirus exposure and HLA in healthy donors. Study outcomes and limitations: The dataset shows that most TCR sequences were rare, while some public TCRs occurred in many donors.

The CDR3 covers 16 residues. V shed 4 bases and J 9 bases; nucleotides not matched to a gene: 9. Germline V gene lookup returns CDR1 SNHLY and CDR2 FYNNEI. Primers included in the PCR were 60 Vbeta and 13 Jbeta primers. Here immunoSEQ multiplex PCR was the method, and the copy in TCRdb shows in-frame clones only, minus some. The sample carries some 150,000 clones, about 80% recorded once. The sample consisted of PBMCs. The receptor comes from a woman aged 40 to 55 in good health and CMV-seronegative. The V call is TRBV2, the J call TRBJ2-1; 13 positions agree with TRBD2. The CDR3 is CASSVPTSGGAIEQFF. The CDR3 DNA reads as TGTGCCAGCAGTGTACCCACTAGCGGGGGGGCAATTGAGCAGTTCTTC. The full variable domain, its missing parts supplied by reference TRBV2 and TRBJ2-1, is EPEVTQTPSHQVTQMGQEVILRCVPISNHLYFYWYRQILGQKVEFLVSFYNNEISEKSEIFDDQFSVERPDGSNFTLKIRSTKLEDSAMYFCASSVPTSGGAIEQFFGPGTRLTVL.